One sample yielded the 10 T cell receptor beta chains listed below, sequenced in a study of T cells in women clearing cervical HPV infection. Sequencing was performed with immunoSEQ multiplex PCR; in TCRdb, only in-frame clones are kept and a portion is missing. The listing contains under 45,000 clones. The sequencing sample was made of blood buffy coat. These receptors originate from a woman between 18 and 70 years old with a cervical HPV16 infection that either progressed to CIN3+ or cleared (not recorded which).

Comment on this clone: The read gets to within 3 residues of the CDR3 end, and the germline J gene fills in the rest. The genes are TRBV7-3 and TRBJ2-3; 8 nucleotides align to TRBD2. V lost 1 base, J lost 6 bases, and 9 bases stayed unmatched. Germline V gene lookup returns CDR1 SGHTA and CDR2 FQGTGA. CDR3 length: 16 residues. CDR3 DNA (partial): TGTGCCAGCAGCTTAAACCCCGGGGGGGCCTCGGATACG. This sequence encodes CASSLNPGGASDT. The entire CDR3 sequence reads CASSLNPGGASDTQYF.

Turning to this clone: The read is 3 residues too short to cover the CDR3 end, so that end is filled in from the germline J gene. The V and J genes are TRBV20-1 and TRBJ2-3; TRBD2 is a possible D gene (6 bases). The germline V and J ends were trimmed by 2 bases and 6 bases, with 18 bases remaining between them. Germline CDR1 reads DFQATT; CDR2 reads SNEGSKA (reference sequence). CDR3 size: 15 residues. The CDR3 DNA, read in part, is TGCAGTGCTAGAACCCTAGTGCGGGGAACGGATACG. Amino acids: CSARTLVRGTDT. In full, the CDR3 reads CSARTLVRGTDTQYF.

Comment on this clone: The read gets to within 3 residues of the CDR3 end, and the germline J gene fills in the rest. The chain has TRBV5-1 and TRBJ2-1, with D maybe TRBD2 (5 bases). Trimming took off 3 bases at V and 8 bases at J, with 12 bases between the two ends. In germline, CDR1 is SGHRS, CDR2 YFSETQ. The CDR3 sequence is 13 residues long. The covered CDR3 bases are TGCGCCAGCAGCTCACGACCCGGGGATGAG. Translation gives CASSSRPGDE. The complete CDR3 protein is CASSSRPGDEQFF.

On this clone itself: Coverage ceases 3 residues before the CDR3 finishes, and the germline J gene fills in the end. The rearrangement joins TRBV5-1 to TRBJ2-3; D remains ambiguous. This CDR3 has 14 amino acids. Trimming cost V 4 bases and J 1 base, with 10 bases left between them. Per germline, CDR1 SGHRS and CDR2 YFSETQ. The part of the CDR3 DNA that was read is TGCGCCAGCAGCCCACTTCAGGGCACAGATACG. Its translation is CASSPLQGTDT. The whole CDR3 region reads CASSPLQGTDTQYF.

Regarding this clone: The read gets to within 3 residues of the CDR3 end, and the germline J gene fills in the rest. The chain uses TRBV7-2 and TRBJ2-5, with D possibly matching TRBD2 (6 bases). The V end lost 0 bases, the J end lost 2 bases, and 16 bases lay between the germline ends. The CDR3 length is 17 residues. Germline V gives CDR1 SGHTA, CDR2 FQGNSA. CDR3 sequence reads: CASSLAPPSAGQETQYF. CDR3 DNA, as far as it was read: TGTGCCAGCAGCTTAGCTCCCCCCTCGGCGGGACAAGAGACC. Combining the CDR3 with reference TRBV7-2 and TRBJ2-5 gives the whole variable domain GAGVSQSPSNKVTEKGKDVELRCDPISGHTALYWYRQSLGQGLEFLIYFQGNSAPDKSGLPSDRFSAERTGGSVSTLTIQRTQQEDSAVYLCASSLAPPSAGQETQYFGPGTRLLVL.

About this clone itself: The read is 3 residues too short to cover the CDR3 end, so that end is filled in from the germline J gene. The gene calls are TRBV10-2 and TRBJ2-5; D is possibly TRBD2 (5 bases). This CDR3 has 15 residues. V lost 4 bases and J 1 base, leaving 13 bases between the germline ends. Per germline, CDR1 WSHSY and CDR2 SAAADI. CDR3 DNA, as far as it was read: TGCGCCAGCAGTGCCCTTGGCGGGTTCCAAGAGACC. This translates into CASSALGGFQET. The complete CDR3 reads CASSALGGFQETQYF.

Notes on this clone: The missing CDR3 end, 3 residues past where the read stops, is filled in from the germline J gene. The chain recombines TRBV30 with TRBJ2-5; 12 bases match TRBD2. Looked up from germline, CDR1 is GTSNPN and CDR2 is SVGIG (reference sequence). CDR3 length equals 15 residues. Trimming removed 0 bases from V and 7 bases from J; junction bases left unmatched: 6. CDR3 region: CAWSVMGLAGGTQYF. The sequenced CDR3 bases are TGTGCCTGGAGTGTAATGGGACTAGCGGGCGGGACC.

About this clone: The read falls 3 residues short of the CDR3 end, and the missing part is taken from the germline J gene. This chain uses TRBV15 with TRBJ2-1; 8 nucleotides match TRBD1. J was trimmed by 5 bases and V by 5 bases; bases with no gene match: 2. The CDR3 is 13 residues long. Germline CDR1 and CDR2: LNHNV and YYDKDF (reference sequence). This CDR3 reads CATSGGQDNEQFF. The CDR3 DNA, read in part, is TGTGCCACCAGCGGGGGACAGGACAATGAG.

In regard to this clone: The read gets to within 3 residues of the CDR3 end, and the germline J gene fills in the rest. This sequence joins TRBV20-1 and TRBJ2-7; 8 nucleotides align to TRBD1. V dropped 2 bases and J dropped 2; count of bases not matched to a gene: 5. The CDR3 covers 14 residues. CDR1 is DFQATT and CDR2 is SNEGSKA in the germline V gene (reference sequence). The chain's CDR3 is CSARSTGDPYEQYF. Partial CDR3 DNA: TGCAGTGCTAGATCGACAGGGGATCCCTACGAG.

On this clone: From the germline J gene comes the end of the CDR3, since the read stops 3 residues before it. The rearrangement joins TRBV5-5 to TRBJ2-5, with TRBD1 matching 8 bases. Trimming took 0 bases from V and 5 from J; bases not matched to a gene: 6. CDR1 is SGHKS and CDR2 is YYEKEE in the germline V gene (reference sequence). The CDR3 contains 15 residues. The sequenced part of the CDR3 DNA is TGTGCCAGCAGCTTGGAAACAGGGGGGACGGAGACC. Amino acids: CASSLETGGTET. The full CDR3 reads CASSLETGGTETQYF. The entire variable domain, with the rest obtained from reference TRBV5-5 and TRBJ2-5, is as follows: DAGVTQSPTHLIKTRGQQVTLRCSPISGHKSVSWYQQVLGQGPQFIFQYYEKEERGRGNFPDRFSARQFPNYSSELNVNALLLGDSALYLCASSLETGGTETQYFGPGTRLLVL.